A selection of T cell receptor beta chains follows, all from one sample in a study of neurological immune-mediated disorders. Each CDR3 protein gets one entry after TCRdb re-called the 5' RACE reads with MiXCR. Here the sample spans fewer than 45,000 distinct CDR3 sequences, 2% to 2.5% being singletons. Material: PBMCs. The receptors were sampled from a man aged 25 to 40 with multiple sclerosis. The CDR3 runs from the conserved cysteine through the conserved F or W. D genes are given only for firm matches. Clone size, where shown, is once, few, many, or a class for clones that have expanded.

TRBV5-1	many	NA	TRBJ2-5	CASSFRSPGRETQYF	TGCGCCAGCAGCTTTCGGAGCCCGGGTAGGGAGACCCAGTACTTC
TRBV7-8	many	NA	TRBJ2-7	CASSARRFYEQYF	TGTGCCAGCAGCGCAAGGAGATTCTACGAGCAGTACTTC
TRBV12-3/TRBV12-4	many	NA	TRBJ1-1	CASRKTGLNTEAFF	TGTGCCAGCAGGAAAACAGGGTTGAACACTGAAGCTTTCTTT
TRBV7-2	many	NA	TRBJ2-3	CASSLTGGGDTQYF	TGTGCCAGCAGCTTAACTGGGGGTGGAGATACGCAGTATTTT
TRBV4-1	many	NA	TRBJ2-3	CASSQDSSKGSSSLDTQYF	TGCGCCAGCAGCCAAGATTCTAGCAAGGGGAGTAGTTCTTTGGATACGCAGTATTTT
TRBV7-9	many	NA	TRBJ2-3	CASILWYGHILTDTQYF	TGTGCCAGCATCCTGTGGTACGGACACATACTCACAGATACGCAGTATTTT
TRBV5-1	few	TRBD1	TRBJ1-5	CASSEGQTSNQPQHF	TGCGCCAGCAGCGAGGGACAGACTAGCAATCAGCCCCAGCATTTT
TRBV20-1	many	TRBD2	TRBJ2-7	CSAGRLAGGLLYYEQYF	TGCAGTGCTGGCCGACTAGCGGGGGGCCTACTATACTACGAGCAGTACTTC
TRBV5-6	many	TRBD1	TRBJ1-6	CASSLAVGTANSPLHF	TGTGCCAGCAGCTTGGCAGTCGGGACAGCTAATTCACCCCTCCACTTT
TRBV5-1	many	TRBD1	TRBJ2-7	CASSLPGGALTYEQYF	TGCGCCAGCAGCTTGCCAGGGGGAGCCTTAACCTACGAGCAGTACTTC
TRBV4-1	many	TRBD1	TRBJ1-2	CASLGEDRGYGYTF	TGCGCCAGCCTCGGGGAAGACAGGGGCTATGGCTACACCTTC
TRBV18	NA	NA	TRBJ2-2	CASSPRQVDTGELFF	TGTGCCAGCTCACCACGACAGGTCGACACCGGGGAGCTGTTTTTT
TRBV7-2	many	TRBD2	TRBJ2-7	CASRWTSSTYEQYF	TGTGCCAGCAGATGGACTAGCTCCACCTACGAGCAGTACTTC
TRBV27	many	NA	TRBJ2-3	CASQQFSTVEGADTQYF	TGTGCCAGCCAGCAGTTTTCGACCGTAGAAGGGGCAGATACGCAGTATTTT